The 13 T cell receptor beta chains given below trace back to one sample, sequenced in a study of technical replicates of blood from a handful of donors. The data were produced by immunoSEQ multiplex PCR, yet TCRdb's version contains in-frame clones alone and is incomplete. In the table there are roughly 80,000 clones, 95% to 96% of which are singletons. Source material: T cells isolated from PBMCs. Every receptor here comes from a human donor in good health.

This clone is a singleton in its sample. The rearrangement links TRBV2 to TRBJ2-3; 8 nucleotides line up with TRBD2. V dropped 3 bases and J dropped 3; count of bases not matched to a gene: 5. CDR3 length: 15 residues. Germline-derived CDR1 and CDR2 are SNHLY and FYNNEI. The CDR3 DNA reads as TGTGCCAGCAGTGAGTTTAGCGGGAATACAGATACGCAGTATTTT. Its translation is CASSEFSGNTDTQYF.

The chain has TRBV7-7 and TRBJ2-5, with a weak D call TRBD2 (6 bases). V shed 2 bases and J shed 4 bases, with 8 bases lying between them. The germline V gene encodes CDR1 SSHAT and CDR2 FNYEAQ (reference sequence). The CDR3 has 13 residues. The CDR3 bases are TGTGCCAGCAGCTTAAGGGGAGGAGAGACCCAGTACTTC. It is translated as CASSLRGGETQYF.

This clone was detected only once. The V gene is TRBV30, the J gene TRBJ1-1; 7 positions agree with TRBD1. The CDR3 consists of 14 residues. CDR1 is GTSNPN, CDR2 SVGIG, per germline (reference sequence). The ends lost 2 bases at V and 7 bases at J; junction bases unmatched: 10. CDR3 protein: CAWSILTGVGEAFF. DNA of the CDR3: TGTGCCTGGAGTATCCTCACAGGGGTAGGTGAAGCTTTCTTT.

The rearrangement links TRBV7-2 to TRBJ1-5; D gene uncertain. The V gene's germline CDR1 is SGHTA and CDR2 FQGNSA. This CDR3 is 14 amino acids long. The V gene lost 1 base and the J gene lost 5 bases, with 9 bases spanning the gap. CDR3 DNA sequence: TGTGCCAGCAGCTTAGACAGCCCATATCAGCCCCAGCATTTT. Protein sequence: CASSLDSPYQPQHF.

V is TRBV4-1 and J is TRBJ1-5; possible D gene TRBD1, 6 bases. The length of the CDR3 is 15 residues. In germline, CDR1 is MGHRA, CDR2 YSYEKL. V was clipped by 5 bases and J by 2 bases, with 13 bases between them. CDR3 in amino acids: CASSTGFIGNQPQHF. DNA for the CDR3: TGCGCCAGCAGCACAGGGTTTATAGGCAATCAGCCCCAGCATTTT.

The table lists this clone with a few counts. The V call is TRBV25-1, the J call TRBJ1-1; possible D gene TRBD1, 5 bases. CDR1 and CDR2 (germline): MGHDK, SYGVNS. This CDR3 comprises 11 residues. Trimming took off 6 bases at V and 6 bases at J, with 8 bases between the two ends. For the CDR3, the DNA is TGTGCCAGCAGAACAGGTCCTGAAGCTTTCTTT. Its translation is CASRTGPEAFF.

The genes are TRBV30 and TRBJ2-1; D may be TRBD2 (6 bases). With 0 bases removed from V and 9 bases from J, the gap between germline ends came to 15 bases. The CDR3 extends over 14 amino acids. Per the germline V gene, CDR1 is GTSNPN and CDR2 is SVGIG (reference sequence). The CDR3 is CAWSVPGLPVEQFF. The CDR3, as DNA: TGTGCCTGGAGTGTTCCGGGACTTCCTGTTGAGCAGTTCTTC.

The CDR3 DNA follows: TGTGCCAGCAGCTTAGGACTACTAGCGGGAGAAATGGAGACCCAGTACTTC. It yields the protein CASSLGLLAGEMETQYF. The chain uses TRBV7-9 and TRBJ2-5; 11 bases are a match to TRBD2. V lost 1 base to trimming and J lost 5 bases; unmatched junction nucleotides: 9. Per germline, CDR1 SEHNR and CDR2 FQNEAQ (reference sequence). This CDR3 is 17 amino acids long.

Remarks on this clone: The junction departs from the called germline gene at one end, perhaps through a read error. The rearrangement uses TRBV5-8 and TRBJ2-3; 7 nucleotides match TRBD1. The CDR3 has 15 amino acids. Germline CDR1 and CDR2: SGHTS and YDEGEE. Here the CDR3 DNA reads TGTGCCAGCAGTTTGACAGGGTTTAGCACGGATACGCAGTATTTT. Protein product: CASSLTGFSTDTQYF.

The CDR3 nucleotides read TGTGCCAGCAGTCTGGGGCTGAACACTGAAGCTTTCTTT. This translates into CASSLGLNTEAFF. This sequence joins TRBV27 and TRBJ1-1; TRBD1 might be the D (5 bases). V lost 5 bases to trimming and J lost 0 bases, with 7 bases between them. The V gene's germline CDR1 is MNHEY and CDR2 SMNVEV (reference sequence). The CDR3 has 13 residues.

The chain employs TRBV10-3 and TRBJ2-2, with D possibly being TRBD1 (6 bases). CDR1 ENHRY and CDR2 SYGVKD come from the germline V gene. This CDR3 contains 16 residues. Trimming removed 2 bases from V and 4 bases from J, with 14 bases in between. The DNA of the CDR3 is TGTGCCATCAGTGAGGCCGAGGACAGCCCCACCGGGGAGCTGTTTTTT. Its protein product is CAISEAEDSPTGELFF.

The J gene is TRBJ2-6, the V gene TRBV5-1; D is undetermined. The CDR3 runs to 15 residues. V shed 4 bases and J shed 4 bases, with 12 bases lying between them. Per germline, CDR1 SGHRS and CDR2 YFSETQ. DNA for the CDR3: TGCGCCAGCAGCCTCAGACTCGTCGGGGCCAACGTCCTGACTTTC. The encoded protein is CASSLRLVGANVLTF.

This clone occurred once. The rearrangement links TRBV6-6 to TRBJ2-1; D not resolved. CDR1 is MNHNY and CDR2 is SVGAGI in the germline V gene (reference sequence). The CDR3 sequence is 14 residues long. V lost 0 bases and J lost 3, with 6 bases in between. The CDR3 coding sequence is TGTGCCAGCAGTTACTCGATCGGCTACAATGAGCAGTTCTTC. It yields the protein CASSYSIGYNEQFF.